The 27 T cell receptor beta chains below were found in one sample sequenced in a study of molecular identifiers for immune sequencing clone quantification. Each CDR3 protein gets one entry after TCRdb re-called the PCR reads with MiXCR. This table holds around 470,000 distinct CDR3 sequences, 20% to 25% found once. Sequences were obtained from naive CD8+ T cells from blood, with Jurkat cell RNA spiked in. Specified subset: FACS-sorted CD8+CD4-CCR7+CD45RA+ naive T cells. These receptors were collected from a human donor in good health. Some libraries in this study had Jurkat cell RNA spiked in.

The V call is TRBV4-3, the J call TRBJ2-1, with D possibly TRBD2 on 6 matching bases. Germline V gene data show CDR1 as LGHNA and CDR2 as YSLEER. The CDR3 covers 16 residues. V lost 2 bases and J 0 bases, leaving 11 bases between the germline ends. The CDR3 region is CASSQSSGTSYNEQFF. The CDR3 DNA reads as TGCGCCAGCAGCCAAAGTAGCGGCACCTCCTACAATGAGCAGTTCTTC.

In regard to this clonotype: A read error may be the cause here, since a much bigger clone is one base away. The rearrangement links TRBV6-2 or TRBV6-3 to TRBJ2-2; D is unresolved. From germline, CDR1 is MNHEY and CDR2 SVGEGT. The germline V and J ends were trimmed by 3 bases and 3 bases, with 8 bases remaining between them. There are 14 residues in the CDR3. The CDR3 nucleotides read TGTGCCAGCAGTTATCAGCAGGACACCGGGGAGCTGTTTTTT. Residues: CASSYQQDTGELFF.

For this clonotype: This could be a read error, since a much larger clone is one nucleotide away. This chain links TRBV7-9 with TRBJ2-6; D possibly corresponds to TRBD1 (5 bases). Germline assignment: CDR1 SEHNR and CDR2 FQNEAQ (reference sequence). This CDR3 is 15 amino acids long. Written as DNA, the CDR3 is TGTGCCAGCAGCTTACAGGGTCCTGGGGCCAACGTCCTGGCTTTC. Translated, it gives CASSLQGPGANVLAF.

V is TRBV19 and J is TRBJ1-1; a weak D match, TRBD1 (6 bases). Trimming left V 3 bases short and J 4 bases short, with 12 bases between. This CDR3 comprises 14 residues. The germline CDR1 and CDR2 sequences are LNHDA and SQIVND (reference sequence). This chain's CDR3 is CASSIQGIGTEAFF. Here the CDR3 DNA reads TGTGCCAGTAGTATCCAGGGGATCGGCACTGAAGCTTTCTTT.

The genes are TRBV12-3 or TRBV12-4 and TRBJ2-3; D might be TRBD2 (5 bases). V was clipped by 6 bases and J by 0 bases, with 19 bases between them. This CDR3 spans 17 amino acids. The CDR3 coding sequence is TGTGCCAGCAGGCCCCGCTCTAGCTTTCGTAGCACAGATACGCAGTATTTT. It specifies CASRPRSSFRSTDTQYF.

This clonotype has a count of ten or more. The chain combines TRBV29-1 with TRBJ2-7, with D hard to call. V dropped 0 bases and J dropped 3 bases, with 6 bases sitting between them. Germline CDR1 and CDR2: SQVTM and ANQGSEA. The CDR3 loop spans 12 amino acids. The CDR3: CSVEDPSYEQYF. DNA of the CDR3: TGCAGCGTTGAAGATCCCAGCTACGAGCAGTACTTC.

Ten or more counts support this clonotype. V usage is TRBV19 and J usage is TRBJ2-7; a weak D match, TRBD1 (6 bases). This CDR3 is built from 12 residues. Trimming took off 11 bases at V and 2 bases at J, with 13 bases between the two ends. The germline V gene has CDR1 LNHDA and CDR2 SQIVND (reference sequence). The CDR3 DNA reads TGTGCCTCGGCAGGGGACGCCTACGAGCAGTACTTC. It yields the protein CASAGDAYEQYF. Together with reference TRBV19 and TRBJ2-7, the CDR3 gives the full variable domain: DGGITQSPKYLFRKEGQNVTLSCEQNLNHDAMYWYRQDPGQGLRLIYYSQIVNDFQKGDIAEGYSVSREKKESFPLTVTSAQKNPTAFYLCASAGDAYEQYFGPGTRLTVT.

This clonotype was picked up a small number of times. The J gene is TRBJ2-5, the V gene TRBV12-5; 7 nucleotides agree with TRBD1. The trim removed 3 bases at V and 4 bases at J, leaving 5 bases unmatched. CDR1 is LGHNT, CDR2 FRNRAP, per germline. The CDR3 has 14 amino acids. The CDR3 DNA follows: TGTGCTAGTGGTTTTCCGGGACAGCTAGAGACCCAGTACTTC. As protein: CASGFPGQLETQYF.

This clonotype was counted ten times or more. The V gene is TRBV4-1, the J gene TRBJ2-1; 10 bases map to TRBD2. This CDR3 has 15 amino acids. Trimming cost V 0 bases and J 12 bases; bases outside gene matches: 8. Germline assignment: CDR1 MGHRA and CDR2 YSYEKL. The CDR3 loop reads CASSQDSGTSEWQFF. As DNA, the CDR3 is TGCGCCAGCAGCCAAGATTCCGGGACTAGCGAGTGGCAGTTCTTC.

This clonotype was picked up a small number of times. The chain couples TRBV3-1 to TRBJ2-1; weak D call: TRBD1 (5 bases). CDR3 length: 14 amino acids. CDR1 is LGHDT, CDR2 YNNKEL, per germline (reference sequence). V was pared by 3 bases and J by 4 bases, with 10 bases between. The CDR3: CASSHLDSYNEQFF. The CDR3 DNA sequence: TGTGCCAGCAGCCATCTCGACAGTTACAATGAGCAGTTCTTC.

This clonotype was observed a handful of times. The chain is built from TRBV7-6 and TRBJ2-1; D is perhaps TRBD2 (6 bases). The germline V and J ends were trimmed by 6 bases and 6 bases, with 12 bases remaining between them. From germline, CDR1 is SGHVS and CDR2 FNYEAQ. CDR3 length equals 13 residues. The chain's CDR3 is CASSNGRFNEQFF. The CDR3, as DNA: TGTGCCAGCAGTAACGGGAGATTCAATGAGCAGTTCTTC.

This sequence joins TRBV10-1 and TRBJ2-7; D might be TRBD1 or TRBD2, each matching 5 bases. Trimming pared 4 bases from V and 2 bases from J, leaving 12 bases between. Germline V gene sequence: CDR1 WNHNN, CDR2 SYGVQD (reference sequence). The CDR3 has 14 residues. The CDR3 DNA follows: TGCGCCAGCAGTGTGGACGGGACCCCCTACGAGCAGTACTTC. Its translation is CASSVDGTPYEQYF.

This clonotype was recorded at least ten times. The chain carries TRBV7-9 and TRBJ2-2, with TRBD1 identical over 8 bases. The J segment lost 5 bases and the V segment lost 5 bases, leaving 16 bases of the junction unmatched. Germline V CDR1 and CDR2: SEHNR, FQNEAQ (reference sequence). The CDR3 runs 18 residues. The CDR3 sequence: CASSLSPGTGPRTGELFF. The CDR3 DNA is TGTGCCAGCAGCCTGAGTCCCGGGACAGGACCGAGGACCGGGGAGCTGTTTTTT. Drawing the rest from reference TRBV7-9 and TRBJ2-2, the complete variable domain is DTGVSQNPRHKITKRGQNVTFRCDPISEHNRLYWYRQTLGQGPEFLTYFQNEAQLEKSRLLSDRFSAERPKGSFSTLEIQRTEQGDSAMYLCASSLSPGTGPRTGELFFGEGSRLTVL.

This clonotype was seen a handful of times. A much larger clonotype is one base distant, so this may be a read error. The chain links TRBV29-1 to TRBJ2-3; 15 nucleotides align to TRBD2. The CDR3 has 17 residues. The V gene's germline CDR1 is SQVTM and CDR2 ANQGSEA. DNA of the CDR3: TGCAGGGTTGGACTAGCGGGAGGGGAAGTGTTGGTAGATACGCAGTATTTT. This gives the protein CRVGLAGGEVLVDTQYF.

This clonotype has just a few counts. The chain joins TRBV7-6 to TRBJ2-1; no clear D gene. Germline V lookup: CDR1 SGHVS, CDR2 FNYEAQ. Trimming pared 1 base from V and 2 bases from J, leaving 12 bases between. This CDR3 comprises 16 residues. DNA for the CDR3: TGTGCCAGCAGCTTAGAGGGTGGGTTCCCCTACAATGAGCAGTTCTTC. Protein: CASSLEGGFPYNEQFF.

Comment on this clonotype: The germline gene is not matched at one end of the junction; a read error may be the cause. This sequence joins TRBV7-3 and TRBJ1-1; unclear D gene. Germline V lookup: CDR1 SGHTA, CDR2 FQGTGA. CDR3 size: 13 residues. The chain's CDR3 is CASSLSSNTGAFF. DNA for the CDR3: TGTGCCAGCAGCCTTTCCTCGAACACTGGAGCTTTCTTT. The full variable domain, with the rest looked up from reference TRBV7-3 and TRBJ1-1, is GAGVSQTPSNKVTEKGKYVELRCDPISGHTALYWYRQSLGQGPEFLIYFQGTGAADDSGLPNDRFFAVRPEGSVSTLKIQRTERGDSAVYLCASSLSSNTGAFFGQGTRLTVV.

The gene calls are TRBV24-1 and TRBJ2-7, with TRBD2 matching 7 bases. Germline V gene data show CDR1 as KGHDR and CDR2 as SFDVKD. The length of the CDR3 is 13 residues. Trimming at V came to 0 bases and at J to 6 bases, leaving 1 base not matched to a gene. The CDR3 region has the DNA TGTGCCACCAGTGATTTGGCGGGGGTCGAGCAGTACTTC. Translating it yields CATSDLAGVEQYF.

A few counts support this clonotype. This sequence joins TRBV30 and TRBJ2-7, with 7 bases aligning to TRBD1. V shed 0 bases and J 4 bases; nucleotides not matched to a gene: 6. CDR1 GTSNPN and CDR2 SVGIG come from the germline V gene (reference sequence). This CDR3 region has 14 residues. CDR3 sequence: CAWSVWDRNYEQYF. CDR3 nucleotide sequence: TGTGCCTGGAGTGTATGGGACAGAAATTACGAGCAGTACTTC.

Points on this clonotype: Just one base apart from a much larger clone, this may be a read error. CDR3 sequence: CASSQEIPVGDEQFF. The CDR3 DNA sequence: TGTGCCAGCAGTCAGGAAATCCCCGTAGGGGATGAGCAGTTCTTC. This rearrangement joins TRBV28 to TRBJ2-1; tentatively, D is TRBD1 (5 bases). This CDR3 comprises 15 residues. Germline assignment: CDR1 MDHEN and CDR2 SYDVKM. Trimming removed 5 bases from V and 8 bases from J, with 19 bases in between.

The rearrangement links TRBV15 to TRBJ1-5; D is unclear. The ends were cut back, 1 base at V and 9 bases at J, with 10 bases in the middle. The germline V gene encodes CDR1 LNHNV and CDR2 YYDKDF (reference sequence). This CDR3 region has 13 residues. The CDR3: CATSRARITPQHF. The DNA for the CDR3 is TGTGCCACCAGCAGAGCTAGGATCACGCCCCAGCATTTT.

This clonotype was counted a few times. The V and J genes are TRBV29-1 and TRBJ1-2; D gene unclear. The CDR3 loop spans 18 amino acids. Germline-derived CDR1 and CDR2 are SQVTM and ANQGSEA. The V gene lost 0 bases and the J gene lost 1 base, with 21 bases spanning the gap. CDR3 sequence (DNA): TGCAGCGTTGAAGATCGGATGGCAAGGGCCACGTTTAACTATGGCTACACCTTC. This sequence encodes CSVEDRMARATFNYGYTF.

As concerns this clonotype: The junction departs from germline at one end; a sequencing error may be responsible. The rearrangement joins TRBV7-8 to TRBJ1-1; D is ambiguous. The germline V gene has CDR1 SGHVS and CDR2 FQNEAQ. The CDR3 contains 14 residues. The CDR3 here is CASSLAGRHTEALF. The CDR3 bases are TGCGCCAGCAGCTTAGCCGGGCGACACACTGAAGCTCTCTTT.

This clonotype was found a few times. The chain is built from TRBV2 and TRBJ2-7; the match to TRBD1 covers 9 bases. Germline V gene sequence: CDR1 SNHLY, CDR2 FYNNEI. This CDR3 contains 14 residues. J was trimmed by 5 bases and V by 4 bases; bases with no gene match: 6. The CDR3 region is CASSGGTGSHEQYF. The CDR3 DNA follows: TGTGCCAGCAGTGGTGGGACAGGGTCCCACGAGCAGTACTTC.

This clonotype was observed many times. This rearrangement joins TRBV7-8 to TRBJ2-1, with TRBD2 identical over 11 bases. CDR3 size: 15 residues. Trimming took 8 bases from V and 5 from J; bases not matched to a gene: 8. CDR1 is SGHVS and CDR2 is FQNEAQ in the germline V gene. The CDR3 DNA is TGTGCCAGCTGCAATCCGGGACTAGCGGACAATGAGCAGTTCTTC. Protein product: CASCNPGLADNEQFF. The complete variable domain, with remaining parts taken from reference TRBV7-8 and TRBJ2-1, reads GAGVSQSPRYKVAKRGQDVALRCDPISGHVSLFWYQQALGQGPEFLTYFQNEAQLDKSGLPSDRFFAERPEGSVSTLKIQRTQQEDSAVYLCASCNPGLADNEQFFGPGTRLTVL.

Note on this clonotype: A much larger clone is a single base away; this may be a read error. The rearrangement links TRBV5-1 to TRBJ2-5, with TRBD2 matching 11 bases. V shed 2 bases, J shed 8 bases, and the junction held 11 bases outside the gene matches. The germline gives CDR1 SGHRS, CDR2 YFSETQ. CDR3 size: 16 residues. CDR3 residues: CASSLTGTSGLDTQYF. The CDR3 nucleotides read TGCGCCAGCAGCTTAACCGGGACTAGCGGATTAGATACCCAGTACTTC.

This chain uses TRBV7-3 with TRBJ1-1, with D maybe TRBD1 (5 bases). Trimming took 8 bases from V and 2 from J, leaving 15 bases between them. CDR1 is SGHTA, CDR2 FQGTGA, per germline. The length of the CDR3 is 14 residues. The CDR3 DNA sequence: TGTGCCAGCCGCTCGCAGGGTTTCAACACTGAAGCTTTCTTT. Translation gives CASRSQGFNTEAFF.

This clonotype was found a few times. This chain links TRBV12-5 with TRBJ1-5; D is perhaps TRBD1 (5 bases). V was shortened by 3 bases and J by 7 bases, with 19 bases between the two germline ends. Germline CDR1 LGHNT, CDR2 FRNRAP. The CDR3 is made up of 16 amino acids. The CDR3 coding sequence is TGTGCTAGTGGTTTACCGGGACCGTTTGTACCACAGCCCCAGCATTTT. It translates to CASGLPGPFVPQPQHF.